This T cell receptor beta chain was recorded in a study of regulatory T cells in long-lasting Graves disease. The study's findings and limits: New patients shared about 910 public clonotypes, and persistent patients shared more, with 2,741.

This clonotype has at least ten counts. Its matching antigen is unknown. TCR beta libraries were built with iRepertoire HTBI primers and Arm-PCR of CDR3 regions. One entry per CDR3 protein, called by TCRdb with MiXCR from the multiplex PCR reads. The data contain over 300,000 distinct CDR3 sequences, around 15% of them seen just once; the ten biggest clones take up about 20%. CDR1 and CDR2 (germline): SGDLS, YYNGEE. V lost 0 bases and J lost 7, with 14 bases in between. The CDR3 loop spans 15 amino acids. The time point: newly diagnosed GD, antithyroid drugs for less than 3 months. The TCR library was made from RNA extracted from PBMCs. Under American Thyroid Association guidelines, Graves' disease was diagnosed. Into tubes containing EDTA, about 9 milliliters of peripheral blood were drawn.

The source was peripheral blood mononuclear cells (PBMCs), collected at new diagnosis, from a patient treated with antithyroid drugs. The clonotype comes from a female donor with Graves disease. The chain couples TRBV9 to TRBJ2-1; TRBD1 or TRBD2 may be the D gene (5 bases each). Here the CDR3 DNA reads TGTGCCAGCAGCGTAGTGGGAGTTGGGGGAAATGAGCAGTTCTTC. Translated, it gives CASSVVGVGGNEQFF.